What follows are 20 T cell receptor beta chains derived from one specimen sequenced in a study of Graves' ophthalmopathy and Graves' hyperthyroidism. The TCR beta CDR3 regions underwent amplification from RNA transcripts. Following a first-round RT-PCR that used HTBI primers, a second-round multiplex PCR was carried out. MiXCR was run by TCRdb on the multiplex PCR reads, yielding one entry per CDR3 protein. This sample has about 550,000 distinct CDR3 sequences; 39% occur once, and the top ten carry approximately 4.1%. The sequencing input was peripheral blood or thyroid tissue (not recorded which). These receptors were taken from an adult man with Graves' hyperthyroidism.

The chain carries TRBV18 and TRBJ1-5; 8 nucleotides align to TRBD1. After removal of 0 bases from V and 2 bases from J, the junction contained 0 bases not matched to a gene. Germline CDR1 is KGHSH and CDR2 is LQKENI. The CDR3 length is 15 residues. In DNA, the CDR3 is TGTGCCAGCTCACCACCGGGACAGGGCAATCAGCCCCAGCATTTT. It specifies CASSPPGQGNQPQHF.

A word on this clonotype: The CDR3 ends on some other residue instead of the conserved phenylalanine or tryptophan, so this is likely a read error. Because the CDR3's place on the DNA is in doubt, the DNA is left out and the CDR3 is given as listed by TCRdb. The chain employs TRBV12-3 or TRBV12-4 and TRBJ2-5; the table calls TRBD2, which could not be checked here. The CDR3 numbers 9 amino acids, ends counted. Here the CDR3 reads CASRSELAG.

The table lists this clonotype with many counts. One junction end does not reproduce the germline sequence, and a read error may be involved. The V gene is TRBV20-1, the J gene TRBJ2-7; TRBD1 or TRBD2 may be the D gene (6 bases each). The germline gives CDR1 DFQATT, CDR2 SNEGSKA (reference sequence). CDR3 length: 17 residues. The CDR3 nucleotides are TGCAGTGCCAGAGGGGCCTGGGCGGGACACCGCTCCTACGAGCAGTACTTC. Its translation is CSARGAWAGHRSYEQYF.

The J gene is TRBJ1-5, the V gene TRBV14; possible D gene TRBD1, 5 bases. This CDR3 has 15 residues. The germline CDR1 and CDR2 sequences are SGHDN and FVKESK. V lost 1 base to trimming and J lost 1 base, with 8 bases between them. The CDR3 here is CASSQGGDSNQPQHF. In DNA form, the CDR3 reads TGTGCCAGCAGCCAAGGAGGGGACAGCAATCAGCCCCAGCATTTT.

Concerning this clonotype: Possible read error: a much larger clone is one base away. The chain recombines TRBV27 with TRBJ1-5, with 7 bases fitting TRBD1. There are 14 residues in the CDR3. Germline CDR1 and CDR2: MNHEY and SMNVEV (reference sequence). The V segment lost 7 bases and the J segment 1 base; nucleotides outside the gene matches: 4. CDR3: CASNEQGSNQPQHF. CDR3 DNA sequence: TGTGCCAGCAATGAACAGGGGAGCAATCAGCCCCAGCATTTT.

CDR3 loop: CASDKDRGRYGYTF. CDR3 coding DNA: TGTGCCAGCGACAAGGACAGGGGAAGATATGGCTACACCTTC. The chain joins TRBV2 to TRBJ1-2, with 9 bases aligning to TRBD1. The CDR3 is made up of 14 amino acids. With V trimmed by 8 bases and J by 5 bases, 9 bases remained unmatched. Germline V gene data show CDR1 as SNHLY and CDR2 as FYNNEI.

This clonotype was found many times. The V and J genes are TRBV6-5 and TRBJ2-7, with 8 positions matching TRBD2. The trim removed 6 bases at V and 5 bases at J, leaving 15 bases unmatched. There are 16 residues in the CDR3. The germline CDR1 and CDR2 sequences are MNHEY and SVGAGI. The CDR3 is CASSAFGKRGSHEQYF. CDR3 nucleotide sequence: TGTGCCAGCAGCGCGTTTGGGAAGCGGGGGTCTCACGAGCAGTACTTC.

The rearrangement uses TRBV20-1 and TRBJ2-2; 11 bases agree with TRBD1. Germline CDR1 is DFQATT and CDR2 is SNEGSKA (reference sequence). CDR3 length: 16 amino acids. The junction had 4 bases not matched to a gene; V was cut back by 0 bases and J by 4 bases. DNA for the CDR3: TGCAGTGCTAGAGACTTTGGGACAGGGGGCACCGGGGAGCTGTTTTTT. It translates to CSARDFGTGGTGELFF.

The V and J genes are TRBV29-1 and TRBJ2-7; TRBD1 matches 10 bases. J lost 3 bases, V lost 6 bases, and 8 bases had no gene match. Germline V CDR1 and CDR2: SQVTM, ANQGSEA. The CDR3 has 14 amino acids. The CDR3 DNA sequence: TGCAGCGTGACTAAGGACAGGGGGGACTACGAGCAGTACTTC. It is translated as CSVTKDRGDYEQYF.

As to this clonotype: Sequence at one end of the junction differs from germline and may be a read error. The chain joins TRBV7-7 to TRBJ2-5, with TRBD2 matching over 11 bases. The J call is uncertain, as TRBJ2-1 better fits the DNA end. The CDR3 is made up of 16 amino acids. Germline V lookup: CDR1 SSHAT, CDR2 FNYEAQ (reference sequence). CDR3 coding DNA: TGTGCTAGCAGCAGACTGACTAGCGGGATTTTCAATGAGCAGTTCTTC. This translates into CASSRLTSGIFNEQFF.

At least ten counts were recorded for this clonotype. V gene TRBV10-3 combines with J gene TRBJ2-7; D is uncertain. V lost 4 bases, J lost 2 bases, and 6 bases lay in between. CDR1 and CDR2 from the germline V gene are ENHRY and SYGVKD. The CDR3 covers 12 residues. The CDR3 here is CAISGEPYEQYF. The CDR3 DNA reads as TGTGCCATCAGTGGAGAACCCTACGAGCAGTACTTC.

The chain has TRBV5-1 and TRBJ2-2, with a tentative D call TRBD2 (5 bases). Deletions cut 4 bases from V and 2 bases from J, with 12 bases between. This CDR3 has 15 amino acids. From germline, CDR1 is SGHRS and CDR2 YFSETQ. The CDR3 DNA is TGCGCCAGCAGCATTACTAGTTTAAACACCGGGGAGCTGTTTTTT. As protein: CASSITSLNTGELFF.

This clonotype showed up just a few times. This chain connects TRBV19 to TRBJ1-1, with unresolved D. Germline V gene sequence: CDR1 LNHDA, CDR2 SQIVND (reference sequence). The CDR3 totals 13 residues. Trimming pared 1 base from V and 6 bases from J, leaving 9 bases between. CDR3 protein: CASSIATGSEAFF. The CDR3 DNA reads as TGTGCCAGTAGTATAGCAACGGGTTCTGAAGCTTTCTTT.

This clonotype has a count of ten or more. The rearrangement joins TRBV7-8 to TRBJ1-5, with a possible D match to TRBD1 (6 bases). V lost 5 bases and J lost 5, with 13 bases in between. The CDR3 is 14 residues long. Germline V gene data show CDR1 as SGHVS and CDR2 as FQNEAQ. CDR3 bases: TGTGCCAGCAGCGCAAACAGGGCCTATCAGCCCCAGCATTTT. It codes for CASSANRAYQPQHF.

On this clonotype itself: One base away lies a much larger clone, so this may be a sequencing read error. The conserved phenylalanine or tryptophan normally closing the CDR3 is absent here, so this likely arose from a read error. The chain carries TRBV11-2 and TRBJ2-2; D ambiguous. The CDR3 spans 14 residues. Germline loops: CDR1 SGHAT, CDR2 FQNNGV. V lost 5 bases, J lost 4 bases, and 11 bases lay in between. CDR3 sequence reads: CASSLVEPTGELFL. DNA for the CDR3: TGTGCCAGCAGCCTGGTCGAGCCCACCGGGGAGCTGTTTCTT.

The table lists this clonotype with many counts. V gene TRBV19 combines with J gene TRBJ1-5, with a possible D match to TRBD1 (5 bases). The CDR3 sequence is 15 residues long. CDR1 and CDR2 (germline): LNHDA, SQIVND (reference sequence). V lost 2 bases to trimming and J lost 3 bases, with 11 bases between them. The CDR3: CASSILRQSNQPQHF. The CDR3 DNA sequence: TGTGCCAGTAGTATATTGAGACAGTCCAATCAGCCCCAGCATTTT.

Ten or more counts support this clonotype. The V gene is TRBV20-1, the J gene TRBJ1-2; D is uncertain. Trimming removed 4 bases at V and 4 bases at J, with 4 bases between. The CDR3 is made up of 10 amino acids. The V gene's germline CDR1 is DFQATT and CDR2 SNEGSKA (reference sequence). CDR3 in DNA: TGCAGTGCTAAAAGCTATGGCTACACCTTC. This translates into CSAKSYGYTF.

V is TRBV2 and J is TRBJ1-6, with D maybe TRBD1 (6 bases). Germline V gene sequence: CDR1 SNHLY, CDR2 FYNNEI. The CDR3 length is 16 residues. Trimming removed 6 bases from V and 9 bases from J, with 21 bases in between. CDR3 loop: CASSSGTMGIASPLHF. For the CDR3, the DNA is TGTGCCAGCAGCTCAGGGACAATGGGAATTGCTTCACCCCTCCACTTT.

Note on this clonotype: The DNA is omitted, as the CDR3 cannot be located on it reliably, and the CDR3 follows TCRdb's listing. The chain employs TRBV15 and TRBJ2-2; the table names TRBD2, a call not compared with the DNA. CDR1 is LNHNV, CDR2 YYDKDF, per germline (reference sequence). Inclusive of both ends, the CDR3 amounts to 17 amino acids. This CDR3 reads CATSGAGLAGGPGSCFF.

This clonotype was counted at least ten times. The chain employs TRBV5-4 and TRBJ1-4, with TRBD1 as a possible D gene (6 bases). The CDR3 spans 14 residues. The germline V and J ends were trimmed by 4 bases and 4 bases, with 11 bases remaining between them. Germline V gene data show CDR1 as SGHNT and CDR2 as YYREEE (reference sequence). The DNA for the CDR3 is TGTGCCAGCAGCCGGGACACCCTTAATGAAAAACTGTTTTTT. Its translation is CASSRDTLNEKLFF.